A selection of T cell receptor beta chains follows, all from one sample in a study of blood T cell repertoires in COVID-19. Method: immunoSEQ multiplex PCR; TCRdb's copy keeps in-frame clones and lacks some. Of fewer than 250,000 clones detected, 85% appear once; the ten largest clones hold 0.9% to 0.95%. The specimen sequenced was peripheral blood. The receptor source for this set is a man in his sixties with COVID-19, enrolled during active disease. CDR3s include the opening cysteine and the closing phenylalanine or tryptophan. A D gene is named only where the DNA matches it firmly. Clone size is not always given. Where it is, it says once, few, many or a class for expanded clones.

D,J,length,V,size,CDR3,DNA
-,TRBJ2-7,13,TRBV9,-,CASSVTGVGEQYF,TGTGCCAGCAGCGTGACAGGAGTAGGCGAGCAGTACTTC
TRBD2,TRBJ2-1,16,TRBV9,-,CASSVGGGVMYNEQFF,TGTGCCAGCAGCGTAGGGGGAGGGGTGATGTACAATGAGCAGTTCTTC
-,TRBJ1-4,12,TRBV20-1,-,CSASPNVMLVFF,TGCAGTGCTAGTCCTAATGTGATGCTGGTGTTTTTT
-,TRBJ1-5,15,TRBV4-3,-,CASSQDYSSGQPQHF,TGCGCCAGCAGCCAAGATTACAGCTCGGGACAGCCCCAGCATTTT
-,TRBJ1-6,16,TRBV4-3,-,CASSQDLGALGSPLHF,TGCGCCAGCAGCCAAGATCTAGGGGCGCTCGGTTCACCCCTCCACTTT
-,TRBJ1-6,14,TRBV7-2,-,CASSLDRENSPLHF,TGTGCCAGCAGCTTAGACAGGGAAAATTCACCCCTCCACTTT
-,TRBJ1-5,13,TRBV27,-,CASSQGSWQPQHF,TGTGCCAGCAGCCAGGGGAGCTGGCAGCCCCAGCATTTT
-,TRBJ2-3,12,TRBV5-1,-,CASSFATDTQYF,TGCGCCAGCAGCTTTGCGACAGATACGCAGTATTTT
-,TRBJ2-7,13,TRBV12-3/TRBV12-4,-,CASTQSSGYEQYF,TGTGCCAGCACCCAAAGTAGCGGCTACGAGCAGTACTTC
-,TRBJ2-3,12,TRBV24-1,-,CATSGGGDTQYF,TGTGCCACCAGTGGTGGGGGGGATACGCAGTATTTT
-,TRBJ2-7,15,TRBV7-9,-,CASSLVAAETYEQYF,TGTGCCAGCAGCTTAGTGGCGGCAGAAACCTACGAGCAGTACTTC
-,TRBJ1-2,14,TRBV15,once,CATSRPGTNNGYTF,TGTGCCACCAGCAGACCCGGGACAAATAATGGCTACACCTTC
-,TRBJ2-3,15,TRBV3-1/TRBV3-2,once,CASSQTGRPTDTQYF,TGTGCCAGCAGCCAAACGGGGAGGCCCACAGATACGCAGTATTTT
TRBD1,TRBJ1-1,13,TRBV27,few,CASSVQGDTEAFF,TGTGCCAGCAGCGTACAGGGGGACACTGAAGCTTTCTTT
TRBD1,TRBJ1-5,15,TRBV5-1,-,CASSSTGQGGQPQHF,TGCGCCAGCAGTTCGACGGGACAGGGAGGTCAGCCCCAGCATTTT
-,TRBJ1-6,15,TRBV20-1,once,CSASREGHYNSPLHF,TGCAGTGCTAGTAGGGAGGGGCATTATAATTCACCCCTCCACTTT
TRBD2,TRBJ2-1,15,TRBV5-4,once,CASSLAGDRGGEQFF,TGTGCCAGCAGCCTAGCGGGAGATAGAGGGGGTGAGCAGTTCTTC
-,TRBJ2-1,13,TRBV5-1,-,CASTPGLYNEQFF,TGCGCCAGCACGCCGGGACTTTACAATGAGCAGTTCTTC
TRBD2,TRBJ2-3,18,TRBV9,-,CASSVSTSGRPGADTQYF,TGTGCCAGCAGCGTCTCGACTAGCGGGAGGCCTGGGGCAGATACGCAGTATTTT
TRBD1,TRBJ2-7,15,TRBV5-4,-,CASSYGGTGNNEQYF,TGTGCCAGCAGCTACGGGGGGACAGGGAACAACGAGCAGTACTTC
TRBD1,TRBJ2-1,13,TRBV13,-,CASSHRGYNEQFF,TGTGCCAGCAGTCACAGGGGCTACAATGAGCAGTTCTTC
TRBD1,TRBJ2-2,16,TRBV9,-,CASSVKDRANTGELFF,TGTGCCAGCAGCGTCAAGGACAGGGCGAACACCGGGGAGCTGTTTTTT
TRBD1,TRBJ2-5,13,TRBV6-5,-,CASSYGTGSTQYF,TGTGCCAGCAGTTACGGGACAGGGAGCACCCAGTACTTC